This is a list of T cell receptor beta chains from one sample in a study of shared clonotypes between healthy human individuals. Here immunoSEQ multiplex PCR was the method, and the copy in TCRdb shows in-frame clones only, minus some. The data hold 2 million to 2.5 million clones, with approximately 93% observed a single time. Sequencing was carried out using naive CD4+ T cells from PBMCs. The source of these receptors is a man aged 18 to 35 in good health. Some clones in this sample may be carry-over from other donors' samples. CDR3s include the opening cysteine and the closing phenylalanine or tryptophan. D genes are given only for firm matches. Clone size is given for some rows only: seen once, a few or many times, or a class if the clone is expanded.

V: TRBV28; D: .; J: TRBJ1-2; size: .; CDR3: CASSLPGALDGYTF; DNA: TGTGCCAGCAGTTTACCGGGGGCGCTGGATGGCTACACCTTC
V: TRBV11-1; D: TRBD1; J: TRBJ1-2; size: .; CDR3: CASSSGGYGYTF; DNA: TGTGCCAGCAGCTCAGGGGGCTATGGCTACACCTTC
V: TRBV11-2; D: .; J: TRBJ2-2; size: .; CDR3: CASSLGSPNPTGELFF; DNA: TGTGCCAGCAGCTTAGGAAGTCCCAACCCCACCGGGGAGCTGTTTTTT
V: TRBV19; D: TRBD1; J: TRBJ1-4; size: .; CDR3: CASSTTGANEKLFF; DNA: TGTGCCAGTAGTACCACAGGGGCTAATGAAAAACTGTTTTTT
V: TRBV2; D: .; J: TRBJ2-6; size: .; CDR3: CARRGSGANVLTF; DNA: TGTGCCAGGCGGGGCTCTGGGGCCAACGTCCTGACTTTC
V: TRBV5-1; D: .; J: TRBJ2-3; size: .; CDR3: CASSQLAGFSDTQYF; DNA: TGCGCCAGCAGCCAACTGGCAGGGTTTTCAGATACGCAGTATTTT
V: TRBV2; D: .; J: TRBJ1-5; size: .; CDR3: CASSATGTRATQPQHF; DNA: TGTGCCAGCAGTGCAACCGGGACAAGGGCAACTCAGCCCCAGCATTTT
V: TRBV9; D: TRBD2; J: TRBJ2-3; size: .; CDR3: CASSQRLAGGDTQYF; DNA: TGTGCCAGCAGCCAGAGACTAGCGGGAGGAGATACGCAGTATTTT
V: TRBV5-6; D: .; J: TRBJ2-1; size: few; CDR3: CASTARLDEQFF; DNA: TGTGCCAGCACGGCTCGACTGGATGAGCAGTTCTTC
V: TRBV6-6; D: TRBD1; J: TRBJ2-1; size: .; CDR3: CASSQQGIEQFF; DNA: TGTGCCAGCAGCCAACAGGGGATTGAGCAGTTCTTC
V: TRBV10-3; D: TRBD2; J: TRBJ2-5; size: .; CDR3: CAISESKGLAGVETQYF; DNA: TGTGCCATCAGTGAGTCTAAGGGACTAGCGGGAGTTGAGACCCAGTACTTC
V: TRBV5-1; D: .; J: TRBJ2-1; size: .; CDR3: CASSSATDRGYEQFF; DNA: TGCGCCAGCAGCTCTGCAACAGACAGAGGGTATGAGCAGTTCTTC
V: TRBV6-5; D: .; J: TRBJ1-6; size: .; CDR3: CASSSRYSPLHF; DNA: TGTGCCAGCAGTTCCAGATATTCACCCCTCCACTTT
V: TRBV28; D: .; J: TRBJ2-1; size: .; CDR3: CASSLWDVGNEQFF; DNA: TGTGCCAGCAGTTTATGGGACGTTGGGAATGAGCAGTTCTTC
V: TRBV5-1; D: TRBD2; J: TRBJ2-1; size: once; CDR3: CASTQTTSGSGNEQFF; DNA: TGCGCCAGCACCCAAACGACTAGCGGGAGCGGGAATGAGCAGTTCTTC
V: TRBV27; D: .; J: TRBJ2-7; size: .; CDR3: CASSLSVGTPGEQYF; DNA: TGTGCCAGCAGTTTATCGGTGGGGACGCCCGGCGAGCAGTACTTC
V: TRBV5-1; D: .; J: TRBJ2-5; size: .; CDR3: CASSFTQETQYF; DNA: TGCGCCAGCAGCTTCACTCAAGAGACCCAGTACTTC
V: TRBV18; D: TRBD1; J: TRBJ2-1; size: .; CDR3: CASSPRTGKNEQFF; DNA: TGTGCCAGCTCACCGAGGACAGGGAAGAATGAGCAGTTCTTC
V: TRBV27; D: .; J: TRBJ1-4; size: once; CDR3: CASSLTPGGEKLFF; DNA: TGTGCCAGCAGTTTAACCCCAGGCGGTGAAAAACTGTTTTTT
V: TRBV4-3; D: TRBD2; J: TRBJ2-3; size: .; CDR3: CASSQERGGGLADTQYF; DNA: TGCGCCAGCAGCCAAGAGAGGGGCGGGGGACTCGCAGATACGCAGTATTTT
V: TRBV20-1; D: .; J: TRBJ2-7; size: few; CDR3: CSARGNEQYF; DNA: TGCAGTGCTAGAGGGAACGAGCAGTACTTC
V: TRBV5-4; D: TRBD1; J: TRBJ1-3; size: .; CDR3: CASSSGTGTRGNTIYF; DNA: TGTGCCAGCAGCTCCGGGACAGGGACGAGAGGAAACACCATATATTTT
V: TRBV6-1; D: .; J: TRBJ2-2; size: once; CDR3: CASILMTDTGELFF; DNA: TGTGCCAGCATCCTGATGACAGACACCGGGGAGCTGTTTTTT
V: TRBV4-2; D: TRBD2; J: TRBJ2-7; size: .; CDR3: CASSRQLAGVYEQYF; DNA: TGTGCCAGCAGCCGCCAACTAGCGGGAGTGTACGAGCAGTACTTC
V: TRBV5-1; D: TRBD1; J: TRBJ2-7; size: .; CDR3: CASSLVGTGGPEQYF; DNA: TGCGCCAGCAGCTTGGTGGGGACAGGGGGCCCCGAGCAGTACTTC
V: TRBV7-2; D: .; J: TRBJ2-5; size: .; CDR3: CASSVGAQETQYF; DNA: TGTGCCAGCAGCGTAGGAGCCCAAGAGACCCAGTACTTC
V: TRBV7-2; D: TRBD2; J: TRBJ2-3; size: .; CDR3: CASSSGKKTDTQYF; DNA: TGTGCCAGCAGTAGCGGGAAGAAAACAGATACGCAGTATTTT
V: TRBV28; D: .; J: TRBJ1-1; size: .; CDR3: CASSQIDRYSEAFF; DNA: TGTGCCAGCAGTCAAATTGACAGGTACTCTGAAGCTTTCTTT
V: TRBV7-2; D: .; J: TRBJ1-1; size: .; CDR3: CASSLVGRTTQNTEAFF; DNA: TGTGCCAGCAGCTTAGTCGGACGGACAACCCAGAACACTGAAGCTTTCTTT
V: TRBV5-4; D: .; J: TRBJ2-6; size: .; CDR3: CASSLYQGYLSGANVLTF; DNA: TGTGCCAGCAGCCTGTATCAGGGTTATCTCTCTGGGGCCAACGTCCTGACTTTC
V: TRBV7-8; D: .; J: TRBJ2-7; size: .; CDR3: CASSLVSYGLVGEQYF; DNA: TGTGCCAGCAGCTTAGTCTCATACGGACTGGTCGGGGAGCAGTACTTC
V: TRBV28; D: .; J: TRBJ2-3; size: .; CDR3: CASSSRPGPSPDTQYF; DNA: TGTGCCAGCAGCTCGCGACCAGGACCTTCGCCCGATACGCAGTATTTT
V: TRBV5-4; D: TRBD1; J: TRBJ2-6; size: .; CDR3: CASSPRDRYSGANVLTF; DNA: TGTGCCAGCAGCCCCCGGGACAGGTACTCTGGGGCCAACGTCCTGACTTTC
V: TRBV5-1; D: TRBD1; J: TRBJ2-1; size: .; CDR3: CASSLRGIASYNEQFF; DNA: TGCGCCAGCAGCCTCAGGGGGATCGCCTCCTACAATGAGCAGTTCTTC
V: TRBV2; D: .; J: TRBJ1-2; size: .; CDR3: CASSEAQGLGGYTF; DNA: TGTGCCAGCAGTGAAGCGCAGGGGCTTGGAGGCTACACCTTC
V: TRBV29-1; D: TRBD1; J: TRBJ2-4; size: .; CDR3: CSYPPGTAKNIQYF; DNA: TGCAGCTATCCTCCCGGGACAGCAAAAAACATTCAGTACTTC
V: TRBV9; D: TRBD2; J: TRBJ2-5; size: few; CDR3: CASSVGASGRSVETQYF; DNA: TGTGCCAGCAGCGTAGGTGCTAGCGGGAGATCCGTAGAGACCCAGTACTTC
V: TRBV2; D: .; J: TRBJ2-4; size: .; CDR3: CASSRTSGLAKNIQYF; DNA: TGTGCCAGCAGTCGCACTAGTGGGCTAGCCAAAAACATTCAGTACTTC
V: TRBV5-6; D: .; J: TRBJ2-7; size: .; CDR3: CASSFFTLSYEQYF; DNA: TGTGCCAGCAGCTTTTTTACATTATCCTACGAGCAGTACTTC
V: TRBV28; D: .; J: TRBJ2-1; size: .; CDR3: CASSGRGGGYSRSYNEQFF; DNA: TGTGCCAGCAGTGGCCGTGGAGGGGGCTACTCCCGCTCCTACAATGAGCAGTTCTTC
V: TRBV6-5; D: .; J: TRBJ1-4; size: .; CDR3: CASSRLQGPNEKLFF; DNA: TGTGCCAGCAGTCGGCTCCAGGGGCCTAATGAAAAACTGTTTTTT
V: TRBV30; D: TRBD2; J: TRBJ2-1; size: once; CDR3: CAWRGTSGIGEQFF; DNA: TGTGCCTGGAGGGGGACTAGCGGGATCGGTGAGCAGTTCTTC
V: TRBV4-3; D: .; J: TRBJ2-5; size: .; CDR3: CASSQRRAGPGYQETQYF; DNA: TGCGCCAGCAGCCAGAGGAGGGCAGGGCCCGGGTACCAAGAGACCCAGTACTTC